This is a list of T cell receptor beta chains from one sample in a study of shared clonotypes between healthy human individuals. Libraries were prepared by immunoSEQ multiplex PCR; TCRdb keeps only in-frame clonotypes and omits some of them. The table includes around 1,900,000 clones, around 93% detected once. Input material: naive CD8+ T cells from PBMCs. These receptors originate from a man between 18 and 35 years old in good health. Some clones in this sample may be carry-over from other donors' samples. CDR3s leave out the opening cysteine and the closing phenylalanine or tryptophan.

TRBV4-3	TRBJ2-1	ASSRGDNEQF
TRBV7-9	TRBJ1-5	ASSLPGINQPQH
TRBV4-1	TRBJ2-3	ASSQGPGTSDTQY
TRBV2	TRBJ1-4	ASSLRTDNMEKLF
TRBV27	TRBJ2-1	ASSLRLAYNEQF
TRBV13	TRBJ2-3	ASSSGLAGVRDTQY
TRBV27	TRBJ2-3	ASSLVLPGVTDTQY
TRBV30	TRBJ2-7	AWIPWRESYEQY
TRBV19	TRBJ2-5	ASSLLYLLGQETQY
TRBV7-2	TRBJ2-1	ASSFPVFPAGSYNEQF
TRBV7-9	TRBJ1-4	ASSLDRGWEKLF
TRBV5-6	TRBJ2-3	ASSTPRAGVPDTQY
TRBV5-1	TRBJ2-1	ASSLEGGSYNEQF
TRBV10-3	TRBJ1-5	AIADVSSNQPQH
TRBV7-9	TRBJ2-5	ASRTSGQETQY
TRBV7-9	TRBJ2-7	ASSRDDSYEQY
TRBV18	TRBJ2-7	ASSPERGLGWEQY
TRBV25-1	TRBJ1-2	ASSVRADYGYT
TRBV9	TRBJ2-7	ASSVEPRYEQY
TRBV7-8	TRBJ2-6	ASAVAGANVLT
TRBV11-2	TRBJ2-7	ASSLTRGEAEQY
TRBV14	TRBJ2-7	ASSQDVRGGSGPPYEQY
TRBV5-8	TRBJ2-6	ASTWRSGSRGANVLT
TRBV27	TRBJ1-1	ASSLSLWGRSEAF
TRBV7-9	TRBJ1-6	ASSSRDSVRSSYNSPLH
TRBV7-2	TRBJ2-7	ASSAMSAGKSYEQY